The present T cell receptor beta chain was sequenced within a study of T cells after yellow fever vaccination. One entry per CDR3 protein results from TCRdb running MiXCR on the 5' RACE reads. The data show about 350,000 distinct CDR3 sequences, with under 15% seen just once and about 3% held by the top ten. This clonotype was seen only a few times. CDR1 and CDR2 from the germline V gene are ENHRY and SYGVKD. Deletions cut 6 bases from V and 2 bases from J, with 13 bases between. This CDR3 has 14 residues. Source: CD4+ T cells sorted from PBMCs, taken 15 days after the yellow fever booster vaccination. The chain is built from TRBV10-3 and TRBJ2-5; tentatively, D is TRBD1 (6 bases). The receptor was isolated from a man aged 18 to 30 who received the YFV17D yellow fever vaccine. CDR3 sequence (DNA): TGTGCCATCAGCCTATCGACAGGACAAGAGACCCAGTACTTC. It yields the protein CAISLSTGQETQYF.